The 18 T cell receptor beta chains in this list originate from one sample, sequenced in a study of shared clonotypes between healthy human individuals. Clones were read by immunoSEQ multiplex PCR, and TCRdb kept only the in-frame ones, dropping some. The data hold around 720,000 clones, with 73% observed a single time. Sequenced: memory CD4+ T cells sorted from blood. Subset described: CD45RA-negative fraction. These TCRs come from a young woman in good health.

The chain couples TRBV28 to TRBJ1-2; possibly TRBD1 for D (5 bases). Trimming cost V 2 bases and J 4 bases, with 23 bases left between them. CDR1 and CDR2 (germline): MDHEN, SYDVKM. The CDR3 loop spans 18 amino acids. CDR3 coding DNA: TGTGCCAGCAGTTTACCCGGGGACGGGGACTCGAAGAGCTATGGCTACACCTTC. Translation gives CASSLPGDGDSKSYGYTF.

This sequence joins TRBV4-2 and TRBJ2-1, with 7 bases aligning to TRBD2. Per germline, CDR1 LGHNA and CDR2 YNFKEQ. V shed 1 base, J shed 3 bases, and the junction held 3 bases outside the gene matches. This CDR3 spans 15 amino acids. This CDR3 is CASSQGGEGYNEQFF. The CDR3 DNA sequence: TGTGCCAGCAGCCAAGGTGGGGAGGGCTACAATGAGCAGTTCTTC.

The chain employs TRBV15 and TRBJ2-1, with unresolved D. Germline V gives CDR1 LNHNV, CDR2 YYDKDF (reference sequence). The CDR3 totals 14 residues. Between the trimmed V and J ends, which lost 3 bases and 2 bases, there was a span of 8 bases. CDR3: CATSSQATYNEQFF. CDR3 nucleotides: TGTGCCACCAGCAGTCAGGCCACCTACAATGAGCAGTTCTTC.

This chain uses TRBV6-5 with TRBJ2-3; D is undetermined. V was cut by 6 bases and J by 8 bases, with 12 bases left in between. The germline V gene has CDR1 MNHEY and CDR2 SVGAGI. CDR3 length equals 12 residues. The CDR3 DNA is TGTGCCAGCAGGGCACTGTCGGCTACGCAGTATTTT. This gives the protein CASRALSATQYF.

The chain couples TRBV27 to TRBJ2-2; 12 positions agree with TRBD2. V shed 3 bases and J 5 bases; nucleotides not matched to a gene: 1. The CDR3 consists of 15 residues. From germline, CDR1 is MNHEY and CDR2 SMNVEV (reference sequence). The CDR3 bases are TGTGCCAGCAGTTTGACTAGCGGGAGAACCGGGGAGCTGTTTTTT. Translating gives CASSLTSGRTGELFF.

In its sample, this clone was seen many times. The genes are TRBV19 and TRBJ2-3; 7 positions match TRBD2. The junction had 12 bases not matched to a gene; V was cut back by 4 bases and J by 5 bases. CDR3 length: 16 amino acids. The germline gives CDR1 LNHDA, CDR2 SQIVND (reference sequence). The CDR3 nucleotides are TGTGCCAGTAGTAGCCCCGGGACTACCTCCGGAGATACGCAGTATTTT. Translation: CASSSPGTTSGDTQYF.

This clone appeared a single time. The genes are TRBV9 and TRBJ1-3, with 9 positions matching TRBD1. CDR1 is SGDLS, CDR2 YYNGEE, per germline. The CDR3 extends over 17 amino acids. The ends lost 1 base at V and 2 bases at J; junction bases unmatched: 7. The CDR3 region is CASSVLETGGAGNTIYF. The CDR3 DNA sequence: TGTGCCAGCAGCGTATTGGAGACAGGGGGTGCTGGAAACACCATATATTTT. Based on the CDR3 plus reference TRBV9 and TRBJ1-3, the full variable domain is DSGVTQTPKHLITATGQRVTLRCSPRSGDLSVYWYQQSLDQGLQFLIQYYNGEERAKGNILERFSAQQFPDLHSELNLSSLELGDSALYFCASSVLETGGAGNTIYFGEGSWLTVV.

This clone was seen just once. This chain links TRBV2 with TRBJ2-2; 12 nucleotides line up with TRBD2. V lost 6 bases, J lost 5 bases, and 7 bases stayed unmatched. CDR3 length: 16 amino acids. The germline CDR1 and CDR2 sequences are SNHLY and FYNNEI. The DNA of the CDR3 is TGTGCCAGCAGGACTAGCGGGAGCCCCGGAACCGGGGAGCTGTTTTTT. Translated: CASRTSGSPGTGELFF. Full variable domain (outside the CDR3, taken from reference TRBV2 and TRBJ2-2): EPEVTQTPSHQVTQMGQEVILRCVPISNHLYFYWYRQILGQKVEFLVSFYNNEISEKSEIFDDQFSVERPDGSNFTLKIRSTKLEDSAMYFCASRTSGSPGTGELFFGEGSRLTVL.

This clone was seen more than once but under ten times. V is TRBV7-2 and J is TRBJ2-7, with D possibly TRBD1 on 6 matching bases. Per germline, CDR1 SGHTA and CDR2 FQGNSA. Deletions cut 5 bases from V and 6 bases from J, with 14 bases between. The CDR3 is made up of 13 amino acids. In DNA, the CDR3 is TGTGCCAGCAGCCAGGGGACGAGTGGCGAGCAGTACTTC. Translating it yields CASSQGTSGEQYF.

This clone was picked up many times. Other DNA sequences in the sample encode the same CDR3. The rearrangement links TRBV7-2 to TRBJ2-3; no firm D call. Trimming left V 1 base short and J 0 bases short, with 8 bases between. Per the germline V gene, CDR1 is SGHTA and CDR2 is FQGNSA. The CDR3 is made up of 15 amino acids. The CDR3 protein is CASSLGLISTDTQYF. The CDR3 region has the DNA TGTGCCAGCAGCTTAGGGCTGATAAGCACAGATACGCAGTATTTT.

This clone was detected only a few times. This specimen includes other DNA sequences encoding the same CDR3. V and J are TRBV2 and TRBJ1-5, with D perhaps matching TRBD1 (5 bases). This CDR3 has 13 residues. Deletions cut 4 bases from V and 7 bases from J, with 11 bases between. Germline V gives CDR1 SNHLY, CDR2 FYNNEI. The CDR3 bases are TGTGCCAGCAGTGGTGAGGGGATCCAGCCCCAGCATTTT. Translation: CASSGEGIQPQHF.

This clone has more than one count but fewer than ten. The gene calls are TRBV6-1 and TRBJ1-3, with unresolved D. The germline V gene has CDR1 MNHNS and CDR2 SASEGT. V lost 5 bases, J lost 3 bases, and 8 bases lay in between. This CDR3 has 13 amino acids. This CDR3 reads CASSKNRGNTIYF. The CDR3 DNA follows: TGTGCCAGCAGTAAAAACCGTGGAAACACCATATATTTT.

The chain links TRBV7-2 to TRBJ2-1; TRBD1 aligns across 8 bases. Germline CDR1 SGHTA, CDR2 FQGNSA. CDR3 length: 15 amino acids. The V gene end was trimmed by 5 bases and the J gene end by 2 bases; junction bases not matched to a gene: 5. CDR3 sequence reads: CASSLRQGTYNEQFF. For the CDR3, the DNA is TGTGCCAGCAGCCTACGACAGGGGACCTACAATGAGCAGTTCTTC.

The chain recombines TRBV29-1 with TRBJ1-2; D is unclear. The germline gives CDR1 SQVTM, CDR2 ANQGSEA. CDR3 length equals 13 residues. V was pared by 0 bases and J by 3 bases, with 8 bases between. The CDR3, as DNA: TGCAGCGTTGAAGATGGTCAGCACTATGGCTACACCTTC. Translating gives CSVEDGQHYGYTF.

This clone was detected once. The V gene is TRBV29-1, the J gene TRBJ2-1; D perhaps matches TRBD2 (6 bases). Looked up from germline, CDR1 is SQVTM and CDR2 is ANQGSEA. The CDR3 totals 15 residues. The V gene lost 0 bases and the J gene lost 7 bases, with 16 bases spanning the gap. The CDR3 DNA reads TGCAGCGTTGAAGATCTGGGAGGCCTCGGGAATGAGCAGTTCTTC. Its translation: CSVEDLGGLGNEQFF.

The chain recombines TRBV11-3 with TRBJ2-6, with 9 bases identical to TRBD1. This CDR3 has 16 residues. J gave up 4 bases and V 4 bases, and 5 bases lay outside the gene matches. In germline, CDR1 is SGHNT, CDR2 YENEEA. The CDR3 DNA follows: TGTGCCAGCAGCTCACAGGGGGCGCTCGGGGCCAACGTCCTGACTTTC. Translating gives CASSSQGALGANVLTF. Full variable domain (missing parts from reference TRBV11-3 and TRBJ2-6): EAGVVQSPRYKIIEKKQPVAFWCNPISGHNTLYWYLQNLGQGPELLIRYENEEAVDDSQLPKDRFSAERLKGVDSTLKIQPAELGDSAVYLCASSSQGALGANVLTFGAGSRLTVL.

The genes are TRBV7-9 and TRBJ2-7; D ambiguous. Trimming cost V 6 bases and J 1 base, with 10 bases left between them. CDR1 is SEHNR, CDR2 FQNEAQ, per germline (reference sequence). This CDR3 has 13 amino acids. Here the CDR3 DNA reads TGTGCCAGCAGTTACACCCCTTCCTACGAGCAGTACTTC. Amino acids: CASSYTPSYEQYF.

V gene TRBV4-1 combines with J gene TRBJ1-1; D call uncertain. V lost 0 bases and J lost 1, with 12 bases in between. In germline, CDR1 is MGHRA, CDR2 YSYEKL. The CDR3 is made up of 16 amino acids. CDR3 region: CASSQETIGPNTEAFF. DNA of the CDR3: TGCGCCAGCAGCCAAGAGACGATAGGACCGAACACTGAAGCTTTCTTT.